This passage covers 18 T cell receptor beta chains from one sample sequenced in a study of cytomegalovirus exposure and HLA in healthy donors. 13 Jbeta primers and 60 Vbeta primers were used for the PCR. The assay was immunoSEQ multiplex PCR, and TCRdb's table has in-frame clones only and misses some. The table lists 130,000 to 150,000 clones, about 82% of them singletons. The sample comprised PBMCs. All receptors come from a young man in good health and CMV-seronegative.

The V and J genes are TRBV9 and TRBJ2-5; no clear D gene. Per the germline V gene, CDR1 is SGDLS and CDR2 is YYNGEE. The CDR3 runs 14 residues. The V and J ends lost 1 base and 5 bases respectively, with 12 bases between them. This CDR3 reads CASSVLAGTETQYF. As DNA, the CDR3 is TGTGCCAGCAGCGTATTGGCAGGCACGGAGACCCAGTACTTC.

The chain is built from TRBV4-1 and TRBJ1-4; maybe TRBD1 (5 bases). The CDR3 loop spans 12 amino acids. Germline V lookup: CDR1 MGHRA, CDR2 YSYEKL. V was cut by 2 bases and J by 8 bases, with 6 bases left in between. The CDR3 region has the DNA TGCGCCAGCAGCCAAAAGGGGGAAAAACTGTTTTTT. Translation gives CASSQKGEKLFF.

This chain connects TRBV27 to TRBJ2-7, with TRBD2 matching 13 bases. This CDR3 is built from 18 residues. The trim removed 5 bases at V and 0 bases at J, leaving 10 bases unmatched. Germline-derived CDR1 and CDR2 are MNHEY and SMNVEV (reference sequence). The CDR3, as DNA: TGTGCCAGCAGTCCGAGACTAGCGGGGGGTTCAGCCTCCTACGAGCAGTACTTC. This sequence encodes CASSPRLAGGSASYEQYF.

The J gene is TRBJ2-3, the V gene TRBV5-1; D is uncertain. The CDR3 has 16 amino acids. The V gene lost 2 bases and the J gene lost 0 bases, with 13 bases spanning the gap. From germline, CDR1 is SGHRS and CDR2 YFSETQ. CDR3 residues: CASSFVSGSSTDTQYF. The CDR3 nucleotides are TGCGCCAGCAGCTTTGTTTCCGGGTCGAGCACAGATACGCAGTATTTT.

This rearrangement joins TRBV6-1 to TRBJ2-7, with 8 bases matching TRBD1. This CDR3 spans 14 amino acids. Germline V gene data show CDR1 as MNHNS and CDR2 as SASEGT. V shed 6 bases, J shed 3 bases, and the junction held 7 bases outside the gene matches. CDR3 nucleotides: TGTGCCAGCAGGTCTGGGACAGGAAGCTACGAGCAGTACTTC. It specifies CASRSGTGSYEQYF.

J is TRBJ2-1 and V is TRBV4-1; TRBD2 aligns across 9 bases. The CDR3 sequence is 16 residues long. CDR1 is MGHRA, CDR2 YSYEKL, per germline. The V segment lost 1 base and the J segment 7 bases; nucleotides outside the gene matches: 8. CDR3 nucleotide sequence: TGCGCCAGCAGCCAAGCCCAAGGCGGGAGGGGTAATGAGCAGTTCTTC. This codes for CASSQAQGGRGNEQFF.

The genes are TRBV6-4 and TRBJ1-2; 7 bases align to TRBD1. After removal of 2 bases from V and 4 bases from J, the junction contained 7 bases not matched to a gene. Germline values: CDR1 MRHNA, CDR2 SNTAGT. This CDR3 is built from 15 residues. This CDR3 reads CASSDPPTGTYGYTF. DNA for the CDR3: TGTGCCAGCAGTGACCCACCGACAGGGACCTATGGCTACACCTTC.

The DNA of the CDR3 is TGTGCCATCAGTGAGTCGCGTATATCAGGGGTTAGCAATCAGCCCCAGCATTTT. Amino acids: CAISESRISGVSNQPQHF. V and J are TRBV10-3 and TRBJ1-5; D possibly corresponds to TRBD1 (6 bases). Trimming took off 0 bases at V and 0 bases at J, with 15 bases between the two ends. Germline CDR1 ENHRY, CDR2 SYGVKD. This CDR3 comprises 18 residues.

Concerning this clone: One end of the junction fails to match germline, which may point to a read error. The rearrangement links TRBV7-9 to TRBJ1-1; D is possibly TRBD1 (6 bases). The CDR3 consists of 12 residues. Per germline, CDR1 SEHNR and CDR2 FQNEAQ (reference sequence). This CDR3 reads CSSSLDRNEAFF. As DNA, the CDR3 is TGTTCCAGCAGCTTAGACAGGAATGAAGCTTTCTTT. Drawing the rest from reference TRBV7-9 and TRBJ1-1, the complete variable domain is DTGVSQNPRHKITKRGQNVTFRCDPISEHNRLYWYRQTLGQGPEFLTYFQNEAQLEKSRLLSDRFSAERPKGSFSTLEIQRTEQGDSAMYLCSSSLDRNEAFFGQGTRLTVV.

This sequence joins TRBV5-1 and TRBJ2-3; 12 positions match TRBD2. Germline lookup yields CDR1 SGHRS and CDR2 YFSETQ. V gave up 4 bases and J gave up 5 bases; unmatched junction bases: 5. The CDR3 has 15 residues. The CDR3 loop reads CASSPLAGGLDTQYF. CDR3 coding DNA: TGCGCCAGCAGCCCACTAGCGGGGGGTTTAGATACGCAGTATTTT. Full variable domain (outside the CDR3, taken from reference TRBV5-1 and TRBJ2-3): KAGVTQTPRYLIKTRGQQVTLSCSPISGHRSVSWYQQTPGQGLQFLFEYFSETQRNKGNFPGRFSGRQFSNSRSEMNVSTLELGDSALYLCASSPLAGGLDTQYFGPGTRLTVL.

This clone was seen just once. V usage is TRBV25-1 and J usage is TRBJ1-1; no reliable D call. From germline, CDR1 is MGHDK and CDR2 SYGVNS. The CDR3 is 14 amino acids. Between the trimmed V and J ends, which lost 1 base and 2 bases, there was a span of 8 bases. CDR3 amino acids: CASSEFQANTEAFF. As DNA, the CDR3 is TGTGCCAGCAGTGAATTCCAGGCTAACACTGAAGCTTTCTTT. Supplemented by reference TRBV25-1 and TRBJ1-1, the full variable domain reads EADIYQTPRYLVIGTGKKITLECSQTMGHDKMYWYQQDPGMELHLIHYSYGVNSTEKGDLSSESTVSRIRTEHFPLTLESARPSHTSQYLCASSEFQANTEAFFGQGTRLTVV.

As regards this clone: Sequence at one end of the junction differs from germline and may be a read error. The CDR3 DNA is TGTGCCAGCAGTGGGGGGGGAGGCGATCAGCCCCAGAATTTT. It translates to CASSGGGGDQPQNF. The chain couples TRBV25-1 to TRBJ1-5; the D gene is possibly TRBD1 (5 bases). The CDR3 length is 14 residues. The germline V gene has CDR1 MGHDK and CDR2 SYGVNS.

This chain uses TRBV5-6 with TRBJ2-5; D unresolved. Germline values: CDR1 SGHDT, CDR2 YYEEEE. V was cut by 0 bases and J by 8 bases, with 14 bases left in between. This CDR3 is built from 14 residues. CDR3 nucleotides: TGTGCCAGCAGCTTGGAGGAGAAAAAGAGAACCCAGTACTTC. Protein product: CASSLEEKKRTQYF.

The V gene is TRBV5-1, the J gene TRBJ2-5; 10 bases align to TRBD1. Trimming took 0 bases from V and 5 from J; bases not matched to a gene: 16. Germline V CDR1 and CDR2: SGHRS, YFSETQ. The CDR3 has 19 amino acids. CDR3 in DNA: TGCGCCAGCAGCTTGGCGTTATTGGGACAGGGGATTCTTCGGGAGACCCAGTACTTC. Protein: CASSLALLGQGILRETQYF.

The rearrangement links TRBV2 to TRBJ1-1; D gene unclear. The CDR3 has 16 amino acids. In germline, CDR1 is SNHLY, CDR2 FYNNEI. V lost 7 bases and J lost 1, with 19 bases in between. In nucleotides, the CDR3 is TGTGCCAGCACTAGTAGGGTTGGGAGAAAGAACACTGAAGCTTTCTTT. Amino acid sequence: CASTSRVGRKNTEAFF.

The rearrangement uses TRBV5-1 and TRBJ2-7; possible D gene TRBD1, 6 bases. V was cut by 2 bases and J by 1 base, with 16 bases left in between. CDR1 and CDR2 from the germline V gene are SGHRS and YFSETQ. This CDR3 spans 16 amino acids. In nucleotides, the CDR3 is TGCGCCAGCAGCTTTCAGATCCTGGGGGCATCCTACGAGCAGTACTTC. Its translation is CASSFQILGASYEQYF. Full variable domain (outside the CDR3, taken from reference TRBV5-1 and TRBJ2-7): KAGVTQTPRYLIKTRGQQVTLSCSPISGHRSVSWYQQTPGQGLQFLFEYFSETQRNKGNFPGRFSGRQFSNSRSEMNVSTLELGDSALYLCASSFQILGASYEQYFGPGTRLTVT.

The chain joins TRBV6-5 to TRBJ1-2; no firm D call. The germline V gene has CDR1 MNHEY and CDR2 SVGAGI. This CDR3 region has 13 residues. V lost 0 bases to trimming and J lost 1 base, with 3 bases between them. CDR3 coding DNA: TGTGCCAGCAGTTACTCTCTTAACTATGGCTACACCTTC. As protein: CASSYSLNYGYTF.

DNA of the CDR3: TGTGCCAGCAGCCCGGGTAGCTCCTACAATGAGCAGTTCTTC. It yields the protein CASSPGSSYNEQFF. The V gene is TRBV7-9, the J gene TRBJ2-1; no definite D call. The CDR3 totals 14 residues. The germline V gene has CDR1 SEHNR and CDR2 FQNEAQ (reference sequence). Trimming removed 5 bases from V and 0 bases from J, with 8 bases in between.